These 9 T cell receptor beta chains were all obtained from the same sample, sequenced in a study of cytotoxic CD8 clonotypes in ibrutinib-treated CLL (dated by TCRdb to about 2021). The time point label here, explained by the study, means: approximately eleven months on ibrutinib. Library method: the immunoSEQ multiplex PCR assay. Imported from immuneACCESS, the table was reduced by TCRdb to in-frame sequences with V and J called. These copies leave out some clones; in studies compared against another copy, an unresolved V gene accounts for under half, and the cause of the remainder is not known. Within this sample are over 65,000 clones, with 68% of them counted one time only. The ten largest clonotypes hold roughly 5.9% of the sample. This specimen consisted of PBMCs, obtained after 12 months of ibrutinib treatment. These receptors were collected from a human donor with chronic lymphocytic leukemia.

This clone was observed a few times. The rearrangement joins TRBV4-2 to TRBJ1-5, with 10 bases that match TRBD1. Trimming at V came to 0 bases and at J to 9 bases, leaving 5 bases not matched to a gene. The germline V gene has CDR1 LGHNA and CDR2 YNFKEQ. The CDR3 totals 15 residues. CDR3 sequence (DNA): TGTGCCAGCAGCCAAGAGTGGACAGGGGGTATGCCCCAGCATTTT. The encoded protein is CASSQEWTGGMPQHF.

This sequence joins TRBV6-6 and TRBJ1-2; 10 bases are shared with TRBD1. The V gene end was trimmed by 2 bases and the J gene end by 3 bases; junction bases not matched to a gene: 6. CDR3 length equals 16 residues. Germline V gene data show CDR1 as MNHNY and CDR2 as SVGAGI (reference sequence). The CDR3 DNA is TGTGCCAGCAGTTACCCCGGACAGGGGGGGTACTATGGCTACACCTTC. It codes for CASSYPGQGGYYGYTF.

The chain employs TRBV25-1 and TRBJ1-4, with a tentative D call TRBD1 (5 bases). Germline-derived CDR1 and CDR2 are MGHDK and SYGVNS. V shed 4 bases and J shed 9 bases, with 9 bases lying between them. This CDR3 comprises 12 residues. CDR3 amino acids: CASSGDGQKLFF. CDR3 bases: TGTGCCAGCAGTGGGGACGGCCAAAAACTGTTTTTT.

V and J are TRBV27 and TRBJ2-2, with 10 bases identical to TRBD1. This CDR3 region has 16 residues. Germline V gene sequence: CDR1 MNHEY, CDR2 SMNVEV (reference sequence). V lost 6 bases and J lost 7; bases outside the gene matches: 11. The CDR3 bases are TGTGCCAGCAGGCCAGACAGGGGGCTGCCACGCGGGGAGCTGTTTTTT. It translates to CASRPDRGLPRGELFF.

V is TRBV5-5 and J is TRBJ2-7; 8 bases line up with TRBD1. The V gene end was trimmed by 5 bases and the J gene end by 2 bases; junction bases not matched to a gene: 12. The CDR3 runs 16 residues. CDR1 is SGHKS, CDR2 YYEKEE, per germline (reference sequence). The CDR3 nucleotides are TGTGCCAGCAGTTATTCTCAGGGGGCGCGGGCCTACGAGCAGTACTTC. It codes for CASSYSQGARAYEQYF.

V gene TRBV6-5 combines with J gene TRBJ2-7; 12 nucleotides match TRBD2. CDR1 and CDR2 (germline): MNHEY, SVGAGI. This CDR3 comprises 14 residues. The ends lost 5 bases at V and 4 bases at J; junction bases unmatched: 3. Here the CDR3 DNA reads TGTGCCAGCAGTCGGACTAGCGGGGCTTACGAGCAGTACTTC. As protein: CASSRTSGAYEQYF.

The chain uses TRBV30 and TRBJ2-5, with D possibly TRBD1 on 5 matching bases. Germline V gene lookup returns CDR1 GTSNPN and CDR2 SVGIG (reference sequence). This CDR3 comprises 13 residues. V was pared by 1 base and J by 5 bases, with 11 bases between. The CDR3 nucleotides are TGTGCCTGGAGTGCAGGGCGCGCGGAGACCCAGTACTTC. Encoded protein: CAWSAGRAETQYF.

The rearrangement links TRBV6-4 to TRBJ1-1; possibly TRBD1 for D (5 bases). The CDR3 loop spans 13 amino acids. Trimming shortened V by 2 bases and J by 6 bases, and 10 bases separated the two germline ends. Germline assignment: CDR1 MRHNA and CDR2 SNTAGT. The DNA for the CDR3 is TGTGCCAGCAGTGACAGGGGCGAGTCTGAAGCTTTCTTT. Protein product: CASSDRGESEAFF.

This rearrangement joins TRBV5-6 to TRBJ2-1, with 10 bases aligning to TRBD2. Germline V gives CDR1 SGHDT, CDR2 YYEEEE. This CDR3 comprises 17 residues. Trimming took 3 bases from V and 7 from J; bases not matched to a gene: 13. The CDR3 DNA sequence: TGTGCCAGCAGCTACTTGATGGTAGCGGGGGGTCAGAATGAGCAGTTCTTC. Encoded protein: CASSYLMVAGGQNEQFF.